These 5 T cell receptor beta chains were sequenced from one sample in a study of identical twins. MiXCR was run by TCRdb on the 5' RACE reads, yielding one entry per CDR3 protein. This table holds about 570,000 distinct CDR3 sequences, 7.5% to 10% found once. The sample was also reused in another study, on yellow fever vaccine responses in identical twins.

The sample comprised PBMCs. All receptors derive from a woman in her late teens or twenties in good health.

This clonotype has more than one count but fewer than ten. The CDR3: CASSLFGASTDTQYF. Here the CDR3 DNA reads TGTGCCAGCAGCTTATTCGGAGCTAGCACAGATACGCAGTATTTT. The V gene is TRBV7-9, the J gene TRBJ2-3, with D uncertain. Trimming removed 2 bases at V and 0 bases at J, with 9 bases between. Looked up from germline, CDR1 is SEHNR and CDR2 is FQNEAQ (reference sequence). The CDR3 is made up of 15 amino acids.

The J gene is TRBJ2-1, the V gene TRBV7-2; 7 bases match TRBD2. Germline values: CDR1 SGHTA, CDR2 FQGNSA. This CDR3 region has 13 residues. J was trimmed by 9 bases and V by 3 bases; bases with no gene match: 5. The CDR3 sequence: CASSFGTKVEQFF. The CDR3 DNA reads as TGTGCCAGCAGCTTCGGGACTAAGGTTGAGCAGTTCTTC.

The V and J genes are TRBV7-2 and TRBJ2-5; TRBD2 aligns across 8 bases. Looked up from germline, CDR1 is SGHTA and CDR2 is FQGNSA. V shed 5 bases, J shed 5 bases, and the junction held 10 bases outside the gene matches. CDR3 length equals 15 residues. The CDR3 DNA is TGTGCCAGCAGCATTAGCGGGGTTCAACCGGAGACCCAGTACTTC. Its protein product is CASSISGVQPETQYF.

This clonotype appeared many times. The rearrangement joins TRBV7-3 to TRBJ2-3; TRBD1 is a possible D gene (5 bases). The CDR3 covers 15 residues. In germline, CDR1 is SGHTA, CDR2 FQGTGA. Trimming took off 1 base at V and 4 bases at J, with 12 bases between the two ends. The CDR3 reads CASSLNAGYPDTQYF. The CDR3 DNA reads TGTGCCAGCAGCTTAAACGCAGGGTATCCAGATACGCAGTATTTT.

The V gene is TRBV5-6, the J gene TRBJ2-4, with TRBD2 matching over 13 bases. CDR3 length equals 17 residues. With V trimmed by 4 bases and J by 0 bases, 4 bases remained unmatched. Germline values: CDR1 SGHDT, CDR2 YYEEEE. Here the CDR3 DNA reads TGTGCCAGCAGCCCGACTAGCGGGGGGTTAGCCAAAAACATTCAGTACTTC. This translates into CASSPTSGGLAKNIQYF.